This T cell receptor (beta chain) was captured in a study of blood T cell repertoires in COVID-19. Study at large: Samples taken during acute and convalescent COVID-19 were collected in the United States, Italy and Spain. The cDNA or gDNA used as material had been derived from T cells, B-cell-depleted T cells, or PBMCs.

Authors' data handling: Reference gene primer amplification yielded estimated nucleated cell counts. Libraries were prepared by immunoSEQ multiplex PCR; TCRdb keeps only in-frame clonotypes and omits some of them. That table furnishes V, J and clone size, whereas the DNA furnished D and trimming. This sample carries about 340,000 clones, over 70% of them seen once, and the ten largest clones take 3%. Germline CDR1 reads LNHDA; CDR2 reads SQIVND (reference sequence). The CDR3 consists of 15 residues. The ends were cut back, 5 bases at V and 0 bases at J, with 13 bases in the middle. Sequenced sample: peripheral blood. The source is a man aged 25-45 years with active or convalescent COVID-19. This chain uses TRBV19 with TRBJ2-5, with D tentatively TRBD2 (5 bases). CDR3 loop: CASSPRARNQETQYF. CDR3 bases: TGTGCCAGTAGTCCGCGGGCGAGGAACCAAGAGACCCAGTACTTC.